The clone carrying this T cell receptor beta chain was recorded a few times. Its antigen remains unidentified. This sample was taken from a study of cytomegalovirus exposure and HLA in healthy donors. The primer mix had 60 Vbeta and 13 Jbeta primers. Libraries were prepared by immunoSEQ multiplex PCR; TCRdb keeps only in-frame clonotypes and omits some of them. The repertoire holds fewer than 200,000 clones, with roughly 80% as singletons. Whole-study findings and limits: There were a few CMV-associated chains whose specificity for CMV antigens was confirmed in vitro. Reported performance of the classifier showed diagnosis of cytomegalovirus status with high specificity and sensitivity. In a later analysis, a missense DCLRE1C variant was linked to TCR beta V- and J-gene trimming.

This CDR3 comprises 15 residues. Germline V gene data show CDR1 as MDHEN and CDR2 as SYDVKM. The V and J ends lost 6 bases and 4 bases, in that order; junction bases with no gene match: 8. The clonotype comes from a female donor in good health and CMV-seronegative. Sequences were obtained from PBMCs. The gene calls are TRBV28 and TRBJ2-2, with 7 bases that match TRBD1. CDR3 protein: CASSFLRGSTGELFF. The DNA for the CDR3 is TGTGCCAGCAGCTTTCTCAGGGGGTCCACCGGGGAGCTGTTTTTT.